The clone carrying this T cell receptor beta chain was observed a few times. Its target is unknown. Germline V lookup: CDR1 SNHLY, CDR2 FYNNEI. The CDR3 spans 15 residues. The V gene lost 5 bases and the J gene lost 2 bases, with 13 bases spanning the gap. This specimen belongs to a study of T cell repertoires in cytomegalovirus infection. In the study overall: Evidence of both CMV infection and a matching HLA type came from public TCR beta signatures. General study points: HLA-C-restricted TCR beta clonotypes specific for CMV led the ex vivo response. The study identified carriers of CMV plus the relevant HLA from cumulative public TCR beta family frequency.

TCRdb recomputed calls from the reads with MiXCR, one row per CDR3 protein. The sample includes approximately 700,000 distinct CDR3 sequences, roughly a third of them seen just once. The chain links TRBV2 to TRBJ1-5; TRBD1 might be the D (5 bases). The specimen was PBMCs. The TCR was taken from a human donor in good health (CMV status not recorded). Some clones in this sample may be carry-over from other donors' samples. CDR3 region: CASSRDSGGNQPQHF. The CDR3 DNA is TGTGCCAGCAGTAGGGACTCGGGTGGCAATCAGCCCCAGCATTTT.